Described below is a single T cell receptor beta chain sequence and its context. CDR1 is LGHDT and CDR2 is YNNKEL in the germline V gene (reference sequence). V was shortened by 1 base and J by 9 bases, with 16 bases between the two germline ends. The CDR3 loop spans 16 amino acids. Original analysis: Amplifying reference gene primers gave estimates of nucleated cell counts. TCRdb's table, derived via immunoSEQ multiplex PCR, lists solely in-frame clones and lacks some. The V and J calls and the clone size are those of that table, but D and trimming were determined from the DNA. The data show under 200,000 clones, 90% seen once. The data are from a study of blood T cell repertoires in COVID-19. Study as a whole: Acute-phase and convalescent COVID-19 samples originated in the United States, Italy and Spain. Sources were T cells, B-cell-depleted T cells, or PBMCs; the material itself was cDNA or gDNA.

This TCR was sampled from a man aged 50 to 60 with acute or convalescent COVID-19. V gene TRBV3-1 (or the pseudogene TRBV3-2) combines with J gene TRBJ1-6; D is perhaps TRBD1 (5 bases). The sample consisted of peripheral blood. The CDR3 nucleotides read TGTGCCAGCAGCCAAGCGGTAAGGGGTTCCGGTTCACCCCTCCACTTT. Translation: CASSQAVRGSGSPLHF.